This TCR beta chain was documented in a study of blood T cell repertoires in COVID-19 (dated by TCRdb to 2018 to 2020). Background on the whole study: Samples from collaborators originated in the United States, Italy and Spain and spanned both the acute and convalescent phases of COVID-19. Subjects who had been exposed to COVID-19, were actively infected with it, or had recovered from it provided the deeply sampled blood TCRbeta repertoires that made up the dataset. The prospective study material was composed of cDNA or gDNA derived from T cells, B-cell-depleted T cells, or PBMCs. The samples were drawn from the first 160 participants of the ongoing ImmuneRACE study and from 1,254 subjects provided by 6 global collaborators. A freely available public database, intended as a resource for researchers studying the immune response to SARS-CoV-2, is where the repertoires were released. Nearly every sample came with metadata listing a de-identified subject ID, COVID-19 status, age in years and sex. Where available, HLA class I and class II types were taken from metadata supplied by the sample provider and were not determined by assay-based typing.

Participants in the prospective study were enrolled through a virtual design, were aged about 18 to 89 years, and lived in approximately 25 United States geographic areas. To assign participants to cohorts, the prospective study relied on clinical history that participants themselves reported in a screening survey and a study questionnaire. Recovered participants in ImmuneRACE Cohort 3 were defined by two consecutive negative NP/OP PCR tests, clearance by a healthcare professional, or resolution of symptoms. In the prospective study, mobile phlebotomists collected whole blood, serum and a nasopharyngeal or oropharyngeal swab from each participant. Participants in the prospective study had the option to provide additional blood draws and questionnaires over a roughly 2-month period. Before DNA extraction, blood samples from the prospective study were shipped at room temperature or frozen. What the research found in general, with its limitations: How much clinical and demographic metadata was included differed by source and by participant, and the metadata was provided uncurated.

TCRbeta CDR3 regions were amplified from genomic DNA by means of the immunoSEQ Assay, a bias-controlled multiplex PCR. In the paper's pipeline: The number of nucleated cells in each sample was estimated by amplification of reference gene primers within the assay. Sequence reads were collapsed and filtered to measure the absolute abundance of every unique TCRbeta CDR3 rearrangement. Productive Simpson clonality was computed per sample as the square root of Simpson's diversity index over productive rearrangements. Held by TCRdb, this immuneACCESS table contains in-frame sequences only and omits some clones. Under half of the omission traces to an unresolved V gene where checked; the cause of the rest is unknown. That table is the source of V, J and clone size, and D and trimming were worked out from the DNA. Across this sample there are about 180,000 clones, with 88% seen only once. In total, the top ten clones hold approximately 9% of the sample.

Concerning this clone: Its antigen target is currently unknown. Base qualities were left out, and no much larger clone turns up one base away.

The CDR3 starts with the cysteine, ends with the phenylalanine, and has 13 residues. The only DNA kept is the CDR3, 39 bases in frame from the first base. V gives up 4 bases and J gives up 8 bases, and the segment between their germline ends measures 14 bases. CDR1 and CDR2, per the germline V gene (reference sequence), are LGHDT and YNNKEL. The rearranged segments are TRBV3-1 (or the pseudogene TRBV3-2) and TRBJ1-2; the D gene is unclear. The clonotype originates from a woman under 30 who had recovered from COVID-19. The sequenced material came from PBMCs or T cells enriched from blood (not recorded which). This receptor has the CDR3 CASSRRGDSGYTF. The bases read TGTGCCAGCAGCCGCCGGGGAGACTCGGGCTACACCTTC.